Listed below are T cell receptor beta chains from one sample, sequenced in a study of cytomegalovirus exposure and HLA in healthy donors. Clones were sequenced by immunoSEQ multiplex PCR, and TCRdb holds only the in-frame ones, with some missing. The table includes roughly 120,000 clones, more than 70% detected once. Sequenced input: PBMCs. The receptor set was obtained from a young woman in good health and CMV-seronegative. The CDR3 runs from the conserved cysteine through the conserved F or W. Each record gives: V gene, CDR3 protein.

>TRBV28
CASSFLEGEQYF
>TRBV2
CARTKRQGAGTEAFF
>TRBV9
CASSLTSTDTQYF
>TRBV5-6
CASSLEPGLDTQYF
>TRBV7-2
CASSWGAGQEGFF
>TRBV28
CASRPDSSTGELFF
>TRBV10-2
CASKGTDYGYTF
>TRBV6-5
CASSRTSGEVETQYF
>TRBV5-1
CASSLSLLAGAVGELFF
>TRBV27
CASRLNRSGGGYTF
>TRBV6-6
CASTEGDEQFF
>TRBV5-1
CASQARQNTGELFF
>TRBV6-4
CASSVATGSTDTQYF
>TRBV11-2
CASSPPWTGTQETQYF
>TRBV5-1
CASSGSGRTDTQYF
>TRBV6-1
CASSEGDLISYEQYF
>TRBV11-3
CASSISGGDGYTF
>TRBV6-4
CASSDSGGDTQYF
>TRBV7-2
CASSPEGRGGSGDTQYF
>TRBV29-1
CSAPGTGETEAFF
>TRBV4-3
CASSRGTGGLNTEAFF
>TRBV18
CASSPPSPGTEAFF
>TRBV7-9
CASRAGLAGGTDTQYF
>TRBV7-3
CASSPRPGNGNTIYF
>TRBV28
CASSLPPYSTTNEKLFF
>TRBV6-1
CASSMREWSYEQYF
>TRBV10-3
CAISVDRQETQYF
>TRBV15
CATSRDGTSVGHEQFF
>TRBV18
CASSPRLGPDTQYF
>TRBV6-6
CASTEDNGSNEQFF
>TRBV29-1
CSVAGHLQTNTGELFF
>TRBV7-9
CASSLIASGYNEQFF